This T cell receptor beta chain comes out of a study of blood T cell repertoires in COVID-19. Study background: The study drew acute and convalescent COVID-19 samples from the United States, Italy and Spain. PBMCs, B-cell-depleted T cells, or T cells provided the cDNA or gDNA that made up the material.

Participant age was 18 to 89 years, and participants resided in about two dozen US areas. Per the authors' pipeline: Estimated nucleated cell counts came from reference gene primer amplification. Produced via immunoSEQ multiplex PCR; TCRdb's table is partial and in-frame only. V and J calls and clone size come straight from that table; D and trimming were deduced from the DNA. The sample contains around 200,000 clones, 85% of which appear only once. Sequenced sample: PBMCs or T cells enriched from blood (not recorded which). This sequence was found in a man aged 35 to 55 who had recovered from COVID-19.

The chain's CDR3 is CASSRGLAVSYNEQFF. The CDR3 nucleotides are TGTGCCAGCAGTCGTGGACTAGCGGTCTCCTACAATGAGCAGTTCTTC. The V gene is TRBV25-1, the J gene TRBJ2-1; 10 bases align to TRBD2. This CDR3 is 16 amino acids long. Germline assignment: CDR1 MGHDK and CDR2 SYGVNS. After removal of 5 bases from V and 0 bases from J, the junction contained 4 bases not matched to a gene.